This T cell receptor (beta chain) appears in the sequencing data of a study of blood T cell repertoires in COVID-19. Study-wide context: The cDNA or gDNA used as material had been derived from T cells, B-cell-depleted T cells, or PBMCs.

CDR3 size: 13 residues. V was pared by 2 bases and J by 9 bases, with 11 bases between. The data were produced by immunoSEQ multiplex PCR, yet TCRdb's version contains in-frame clones alone and is incomplete. Seen here are about 42,000 clones, approximately 79% observed once, and the top ten hold 30% to 35%. Material: peripheral blood. The chain recombines TRBV12-3 or TRBV12-4 with TRBJ2-1, with TRBD2 as a possible D gene (5 bases). This receptor was obtained from an elderly woman with acute or convalescent COVID-19. CDR3 coding DNA: TGTGCCAGCAGTTTAAGGCAAGGGAGTGAGCAGTTCTTC. This gives the protein CASSLRQGSEQFF.